This entry lists 4 T cell receptor beta chains sequenced from one sample in a study of Graves' ophthalmopathy and Graves' hyperthyroidism. The study amplified TCR beta CDR3 regions using RNA transcripts. RT-PCR with HTBI primers came first, then second-round multiplex PCR. TCRdb independently ran MiXCR on the multiplex PCR reads; one entry per CDR3 protein. Among around 520,000 distinct CDR3 sequences listed, roughly 39% were seen once. What was sequenced was peripheral blood or thyroid tissue (not recorded which). All receptors come from an adult man with Graves' hyperthyroidism.

This clonotype was detected once. This chain links TRBV2 with TRBJ2-2; 9 nucleotides align to TRBD1. Looked up from germline, CDR1 is SNHLY and CDR2 is FYNNEI. This CDR3 spans 15 amino acids. The trim removed 7 bases at V and 2 bases at J, leaving 5 bases unmatched. CDR3 protein: CASKSQGANTGELFF. In nucleotides, the CDR3 is TGTGCCAGCAAATCACAGGGGGCCAACACCGGGGAGCTGTTTTTT.

This chain joins TRBV20-1 and TRBJ1-5; D remains ambiguous. Germline CDR1 is DFQATT and CDR2 is SNEGSKA (reference sequence). Trimming shortened V by 4 bases and J by 1 base, and 8 bases separated the two germline ends. The CDR3 loop spans 13 amino acids. CDR3 coding DNA: TGCAGTGCTAACGGCGGGAGCAATCAGCCCCAGCATTTT. Amino acid sequence: CSANGGSNQPQHF.

This clonotype has a count of ten or more. This rearrangement joins TRBV5-4 to TRBJ2-2; 9 nucleotides align to TRBD1. Germline loops: CDR1 SGHNT, CDR2 YYREEE (reference sequence). Unmatched junction bases numbered 12, after V lost 4 bases and J lost 2 bases. This CDR3 comprises 18 residues. The CDR3 sequence: CASSEGQGGRLNTGELFF. For the CDR3, the DNA is TGTGCCAGCAGCGAGGGACAGGGAGGCCGACTTAACACCGGGGAGCTGTTTTTT.

The chain couples TRBV12-3 or TRBV12-4 to TRBJ1-1, with a possible D match to TRBD1 (5 bases). V gave up 5 bases and J gave up 10 bases, with 17 bases separating them. The length of the CDR3 is 13 residues. The CDR3 region is CASSRSGAIGAFF. CDR3 nucleotides: TGTGCCAGCAGTCGGAGCGGGGCCATTGGAGCTTTCTTT.